Described below is a single T cell receptor beta chain sequence and its context. Per the germline V gene, CDR1 is SNHLY and CDR2 is FYNNEI. The junction had 7 bases not matched to a gene; V was cut back by 6 bases and J by 7 bases. The CDR3 runs 15 residues. TCR beta VDJ and CDR3 were profiled, and genomic DNA was the template. TCRdb ran MiXCR on the reads and lists one entry per CDR3 protein. The table records about 160,000 distinct CDR3 sequences, over 55% of them present only once. This sample is part of a study of CD8+CD57+ T cells in acquired aplastic anemia. Patients included in sequencing had previously demonstrated CD8+CD57+ cell expansion by flow cytometry.

The J gene is TRBJ2-3, the V gene TRBV2; TRBD2 aligns across 13 bases. Sequenced sample: sorted CD4+, CD8+, or CD8+CD57+ T cells (not recorded which) from PBMCs. This receptor was taken from a human donor with aplastic anemia. CDR3: CASRETSGGPYTQYF. CDR3 DNA: TGTGCCAGCAGGGAGACTAGCGGGGGGCCATATACGCAGTATTTT.